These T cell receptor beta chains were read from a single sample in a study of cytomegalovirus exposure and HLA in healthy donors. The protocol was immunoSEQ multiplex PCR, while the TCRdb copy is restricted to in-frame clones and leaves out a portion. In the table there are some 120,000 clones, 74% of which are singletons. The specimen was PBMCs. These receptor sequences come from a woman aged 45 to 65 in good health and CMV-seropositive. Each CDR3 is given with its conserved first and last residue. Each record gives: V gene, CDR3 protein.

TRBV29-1,CSVEGGNNYGYTF
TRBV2,CATATGDYNEQFF
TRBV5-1,CASSLVQGGGYTF
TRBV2,CASSAQTGASEKLFF
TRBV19,CASGYRVEGGYTF
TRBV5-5,CASSSSGDRSTEAFF
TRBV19,CASSIGQGSADTQYF
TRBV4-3,CASSQDLVPGSPLHF
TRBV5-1,CASIRDRGTDTQYF
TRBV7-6,CASSLASGEADTQYF
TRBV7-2,CASKRRGIDTQYF
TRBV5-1,CASSLGAGAKNYGYTF
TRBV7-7,CASSAGTGSPYEQYF
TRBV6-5,CASTKWGEETQYF
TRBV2,CASSVGGADTQYF
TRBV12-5,CASGLGRPGGNYGYTF
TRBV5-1,CASSPEGVAEKLFF
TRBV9,CASSGGGVTGELFF
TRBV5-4,CASSSKGENQPQHF
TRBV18,CASSPGTGGRSSYNEQFF
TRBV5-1,CASSLVAGAINEQFF
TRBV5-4,CASSLQGASKWGELFF
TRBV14,CASSREWGESTDTQYF
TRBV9,CASGPITEAFF
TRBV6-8,CASSYSSGEAWEQFF
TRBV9,CASSVGSGNTGELFF
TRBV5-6,CASSQDTNAETQYF
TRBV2,CASSRDRNYGYTF
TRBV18,CASSPREDQPQHF
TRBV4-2,CASSQGVDSYEQYF
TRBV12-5,CASGQPGVYEQYF
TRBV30,CAWKSASGGGHEQFF
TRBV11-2,CASSLRGGLSGELFF
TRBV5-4,CASSLSQGMQYF
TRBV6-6,CASIGRSGDYEQYF
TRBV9,CASSPFPTTLAATQYF
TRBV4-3,CASSQAHTGTGVGDEQFF
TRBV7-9,CSSSLLGSTTDTQYF
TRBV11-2,CASSPIRGDYGYTF
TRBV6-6,CATCSQVNTEAFF
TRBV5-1,CASSVNRVAKNIQYF
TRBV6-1,CASTGTGGNSPLHF
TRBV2,CASSEVAASNTGELFF
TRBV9,CASNPQGTTEAFF
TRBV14,CASSQSRGAYGYTF
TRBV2,CASTTEGTAEWPQHF
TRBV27,CASKNGGEANYGYTF
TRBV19,CASPPGQRRANTGELFF
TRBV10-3,CAISEVANTEAFF
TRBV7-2,CASSLEGTSGETQYF
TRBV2,CASSGQGGNTIYF
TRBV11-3,CASSARLSTDTQYF
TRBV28,CASRTDNNQPQHF
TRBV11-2,CASSPRGRGLFTEAFF
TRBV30,CAWIRDSSGNTIYF
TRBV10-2,CASSQAEDSEQYF
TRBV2,CASILRGSGGYTF
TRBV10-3,CAISEYGGAGQPQHF
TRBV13,CASGRTGEAFF
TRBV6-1,CASSGTGFLGAFF